The 14 T cell receptor beta chains below were found in one sample sequenced in a study of regulatory T cells in long-lasting Graves disease (dated by TCRdb to 2020 to 2023). The time point label on this specimen signifies: newly diagnosed GD, antithyroid drugs for less than 3 months. For both TCR sequencing and RNA sequencing, RNA was extracted from PBMCs in TRIzol. Receptor amplification or capture employed multiplex PCR. The reads were generated on an Illumina HiSeq 4000. To build TCR beta libraries, CDR3 regions were amplified by Arm-PCR using iRepertoire HTBI primers. TCRdb reanalyzed the raw reads on its own, using fastp at Q25 for trimming and MiXCR for clone calling, and kept in-frame beta chains. Each CDR3 protein gets just one entry, which takes the most common genes and DNA from the rows behind it. In all, the sample holds some 490,000 distinct CDR3 sequences, and around 12% of those were seen once. Clones ranked in the top ten supply approximately 9.6% of the sample.

The same data also went into a second study, on T cells in Graves' hyperthyroidism and ophthalmopathy.

This specimen consisted of peripheral blood mononuclear cells (PBMCs), obtained at new diagnosis, from a patient treated with antithyroid drugs. These receptor sequences come from a woman aged 30 to 39 with Graves disease. Donor details come from another sample of the same person, matched by shared clones.

This chain links TRBV20-1 with TRBJ2-1; possibly TRBD2 for D (5 bases). CDR3 length: 13 residues. Trimming took 2 bases from V and 7 from J, leaving 12 bases between them. Germline CDR1 is DFQATT and CDR2 is SNEGSKA (reference sequence). The CDR3 sequence: CSARFGGGNEQFF. CDR3 in DNA: TGCAGTGCTAGATTCGGAGGTGGTAATGAGCAGTTCTTC.

This clonotype has at least ten counts. The CDR3 region is CATEATSGYNEQFF. The CDR3, as DNA: TGTGCCACCGAAGCCACTAGCGGGTACAATGAGCAGTTCTTC. V is TRBV24-1 and J is TRBJ2-1; 9 bases agree with TRBD2. This CDR3 spans 14 amino acids. J lost 4 bases, V lost 9 bases, and 6 bases had no gene match. From germline, CDR1 is KGHDR and CDR2 SFDVKD.

This clonotype was counted at least ten times. V is TRBV5-1 and J is TRBJ2-4; perhaps TRBD2 as D (5 bases). This CDR3 spans 17 amino acids. V was shortened by 0 bases and J by 4 bases, with 17 bases between the two germline ends. Looked up from germline, CDR1 is SGHRS and CDR2 is YFSETQ. CDR3 nucleotide sequence: TGCGCCAGCAGCTTGGGAGGGCCGGACGAGAGGAAAAACATTCAGTACTTC. Its protein product is CASSLGGPDERKNIQYF.

In its sample, this clonotype was seen many times. This chain links TRBV29-1 with TRBJ1-2; D not resolved. CDR1 and CDR2 from the germline V gene are SQVTM and ANQGSEA. V lost 4 bases and J lost 7, with 10 bases in between. CDR3 length equals 11 residues. The CDR3, as DNA: TGCAGCGTTGTTGAAGGAGGTGGCTACACCTTC. Protein: CSVVEGGGYTF.

This clonotype was counted at least ten times. The chain carries TRBV2 and TRBJ1-5; D may be TRBD1 (6 bases). Germline V gives CDR1 SNHLY, CDR2 FYNNEI. The length of the CDR3 is 15 residues. Deletions cut 4 bases from V and 2 bases from J, with 12 bases between. The CDR3 DNA is TGTGCCAGCAGTGGGGAGGGGGGGGGCAATCAGCCCCAGCATTTT. Translating it yields CASSGEGGGNQPQHF.

This clonotype was detected many times. V gene TRBV7-8 combines with J gene TRBJ1-5; D not certain. Trimming shortened V by 1 base and J by 0 bases, and 10 bases separated the two germline ends. In germline, CDR1 is SGHVS, CDR2 FQNEAQ. CDR3 length: 16 amino acids. CDR3 in DNA: TGTGCCAGCAGCTTAGGTCAGGCGTTTAGCAATCAGCCCCAGCATTTT. It yields the protein CASSLGQAFSNQPQHF.

This chain connects TRBV9 to TRBJ2-1; 7 bases agree with TRBD2. V lost 3 bases and J lost 4; bases outside the gene matches: 7. CDR3 length: 15 residues. The germline gives CDR1 SGDLS, CDR2 YYNGEE. The CDR3 spells CASSGTGGSYNEQFF. The CDR3 DNA reads as TGTGCCAGCAGCGGGACGGGGGGATCTTACAATGAGCAGTTCTTC.

The sample holds many counts of this clonotype. The chain uses TRBV27 and TRBJ1-2; TRBD1 is a possible D gene (5 bases). V was cut by 4 bases and J by 7 bases, with 19 bases left in between. This CDR3 has 15 amino acids. CDR1 is MNHEY and CDR2 is SMNVEV in the germline V gene (reference sequence). Written as DNA, the CDR3 is TGTGCCAGCAGTTCCCCTTGGGGGAGCTCGTCTGGCTACACCTTC. Its translation: CASSSPWGSSSGYTF.

This clonotype was detected ten times or more. This rearrangement joins TRBV2 to TRBJ1-1, with no clear D. From germline, CDR1 is SNHLY and CDR2 FYNNEI. Trimming cost V 6 bases and J 0 bases, with 11 bases left between them. This CDR3 spans 14 amino acids. CDR3 protein: CASRRSGMNTEAFF. CDR3 bases: TGTGCCAGCAGGCGGAGTGGAATGAACACTGAAGCTTTCTTT.

Many counts were recorded for this clonotype. The chain has TRBV6-1 and TRBJ2-7, with 10 positions matching TRBD2. V shed 7 bases, J shed 4 bases, and the junction held 7 bases outside the gene matches. Germline values: CDR1 MNHNS, CDR2 SASEGT. The CDR3 has 14 residues. CDR3 sequence reads: CASTAAGGKYEQYF. The CDR3 DNA follows: TGTGCCAGCACTGCAGCGGGAGGGAAATACGAGCAGTACTTC.

This clonotype has at least ten counts. The CDR3 nucleotides read TGTGCCAGCAGCTCGGGGCAGGGGGCGTTTGACCCGGGCGAGCAGTACTTC. Translating gives CASSSGQGAFDPGEQYF. The chain employs TRBV7-2 and TRBJ2-7; 8 bases align to TRBD1. With 4 bases clipped from V and 6 bases from J, the junction kept 17 bases outside the gene matches. Per germline, CDR1 SGHTA and CDR2 FQGNSA. The CDR3 length is 17 residues.

This clonotype was found many times. The V gene is TRBV7-9, the J gene TRBJ1-6, with unresolved D. V was trimmed by 1 base and J by 14 bases, leaving 6 bases between them. This CDR3 spans 11 amino acids. CDR1 and CDR2 (germline): SEHNR, FQNEAQ (reference sequence). The CDR3 nucleotides are TGTGCCAGCAGCTTAGGGCAGGCCCTCCACTTT. Protein product: CASSLGQALHF.

This clonotype has a count of ten or more. The chain employs TRBV6-5 and TRBJ2-1; 11 bases line up with TRBD2. Unmatched junction bases numbered 7, after V lost 2 bases and J lost 4 bases. The CDR3 extends over 17 amino acids. Germline V gene lookup returns CDR1 MNHEY and CDR2 SVGAGI. The CDR3 DNA reads TGTGCCAGCAGTTACCGGACTAGCGGGCGGTTATACAATGAGCAGTTCTTC. It codes for CASSYRTSGRLYNEQFF.

In this sample, this clonotype turned up many times. J is TRBJ2-1 and V is TRBV2; 8 positions match TRBD1. With 6 bases clipped from V and 3 bases from J, the junction kept 7 bases outside the gene matches. The CDR3 consists of 15 residues. CDR1 is SNHLY, CDR2 FYNNEI, per germline. For the CDR3, the DNA is TGTGCCAGCAGACCCAGGACAGGGATCTACAATGAGCAGTTCTTC. Protein product: CASRPRTGIYNEQFF. Using reference TRBV2 and TRBJ2-1 for the parts outside the CDR3, the full variable domain is EPEVTQTPSHQVTQMGQEVILRCVPISNHLYFYWYRQILGQKVEFLVSFYNNEISEKSEIFDDQFSVERPDGSNFTLKIRSTKLEDSAMYFCASRPRTGIYNEQFFGPGTRLTVL.